These 10 T cell receptor beta chains originate from one sample sequenced in a study of Graves' ophthalmopathy and Graves' hyperthyroidism. Amplifying from RNA transcripts, the study obtained TCR beta CDR3 regions. The first round was an RT-PCR with HTBI primers, and the second round was a multiplex PCR. TCRdb reanalysed the multiplex PCR reads using MiXCR and keeps one entry per CDR3 protein. The sample contains almost 750,000 distinct CDR3 sequences, roughly 40% of which appear only once. The sample was peripheral blood. These receptors were collected from an adult man with Graves' ophthalmopathy.

For this clonotype: Given a much more abundant clone one base away, this may be a read error. V is TRBV15 and J is TRBJ1-5, with 7 bases aligning to TRBD1. The germline CDR1 and CDR2 sequences are LNHNV and YYDKDF (reference sequence). The length of the CDR3 is 13 residues. With 8 bases clipped from V and 6 bases from J, the junction kept 7 bases outside the gene matches. This chain's CDR3 is CATGTVRSQPQHF. CDR3 nucleotides: TGTGCCACCGGGACAGTTAGGAGTCAGCCCCAGCATTTT.

This clonotype turned up a few times. The chain is built from TRBV9 and TRBJ2-7, with TRBD2 matching 8 bases. There are 16 residues in the CDR3. Germline V lookup: CDR1 SGDLS, CDR2 YYNGEE. V lost 4 bases, J lost 3 bases, and 12 bases stayed unmatched. The DNA for the CDR3 is TGTGCCAGCAGCCATATAGCGGGAAGGAGGTTCTACGAGCAGTACTTC. Protein: CASSHIAGRRFYEQYF.

V usage is TRBV10-2 and J usage is TRBJ1-2; a possible D gene is TRBD1 (5 bases). This CDR3 contains 14 residues. The germline gives CDR1 WSHSY, CDR2 SAAADI. V lost 8 bases, J lost 2 bases, and 15 bases lay in between. The CDR3 loop reads CASLEGGENYGYTF. Here the CDR3 DNA reads TGCGCCAGCTTGGAAGGAGGGGAAAACTATGGCTACACCTTC.

Points on this clonotype: At one of its ends the junction is not consistent with the germline gene, which may arise from a read error. The chain recombines TRBV20-1 with TRBJ2-7; 10 positions match TRBD2. CDR1 and CDR2 (germline): DFQATT, SNEGSKA (reference sequence). This CDR3 spans 15 amino acids. CDR3 region: CSARDSSGGSYEQYF. The CDR3 region has the DNA TGCAGTGCTCGAGACTCTAGCGGGGGCTCCTACGAGCAGTACTTC.

V is TRBV7-2 and J is TRBJ2-2, with TRBD1 identical over 7 bases. The CDR3 spans 16 residues. Germline trimming cut 1 base from V and 3 bases from J; bases unmatched to any gene: 5. Germline V CDR1 and CDR2: SGHTA, FQGNSA. CDR3 sequence reads: CASSLDEGADTGELFF. The CDR3 nucleotides read TGTGCCAGCAGCTTAGACGAGGGGGCGGACACCGGGGAGCTGTTTTTT.

This clonotype was seen repeatedly, ten times or more. V usage is TRBV10-3 and J usage is TRBJ2-5, with 7 bases matching TRBD2. The CDR3 covers 13 residues. Germline V lookup: CDR1 ENHRY, CDR2 SYGVKD. With 6 bases clipped from V and 5 bases from J, the junction kept 6 bases outside the gene matches. CDR3 sequence: CAIRAGVRETQYF. The CDR3 DNA follows: TGTGCCATCAGGGCGGGGGTCCGGGAGACCCAGTACTTC.

Of note for this clonotype: This could be a read error, since a much larger clone is one nucleotide away. Likely a read error: the CDR3 ends without its conserved phenylalanine or tryptophan. The J gene is TRBJ1-6, the V gene TRBV4-3; a weak D match, TRBD1 (6 bases). V was trimmed by 0 bases and J by 9 bases, leaving 18 bases between them. Germline V gives CDR1 LGHNA, CDR2 YSLEER. This CDR3 comprises 17 residues. The CDR3 sequence: CASSQDLGRGDRSPLHV. CDR3 DNA: TGCGCCAGCAGCCAAGATCTCGGCAGGGGAGATCGTTCACCCCTCCACGTT.

This chain links TRBV7-9 with TRBJ1-2; 9 nucleotides match TRBD1. Germline loops: CDR1 SEHNR, CDR2 FQNEAQ (reference sequence). Trimming removed 3 bases from V and 8 bases from J; junction bases left unmatched: 10. This CDR3 contains 15 residues. The CDR3 protein is CASSLRGQGLGGYTF. The CDR3 DNA sequence: TGTGCCAGCAGCTTGAGAGGACAGGGGCTGGGGGGCTACACCTTC. The entire variable domain, with the rest obtained from reference TRBV7-9 and TRBJ1-2, is as follows: DTGVSQNPRHKITKRGQNVTFRCDPISEHNRLYWYRQTLGQGPEFLTYFQNEAQLEKSRLLSDRFSAERPKGSFSTLEIQRTEQGDSAMYLCASSLRGQGLGGYTFGSGTRLTVV.

The J gene is TRBJ2-6, the V gene TRBV10-3; a weak D match, TRBD1 (5 bases). This CDR3 has 16 amino acids. In germline, CDR1 is ENHRY, CDR2 SYGVKD. V lost 10 bases and J 0 bases, leaving 16 bases between the germline ends. CDR3 protein: CASKGQGGSGANVLTF. CDR3 bases: TGTGCCAGCAAAGGTCAGGGCGGCTCTGGGGCCAACGTCCTGACTTTC.

As regards this clonotype: The junction differs from germline at one of its ends, possibly a read error. The chain is built from TRBV19 and TRBJ1-5, with a tentative D call TRBD1 (5 bases). Germline assignment: CDR1 LNHDA and CDR2 SQIVND (reference sequence). The CDR3 is made up of 18 amino acids. CDR3 sequence (DNA): TGTGCCAGTACGTCGGCAGGGAACCCCCTAAATAGCAATCAGCACCAGCATTTT. Translating gives CASTSAGNPLNSNQHQHF.